The 16 T cell receptor beta chains listed next were all sequenced from one sample in a study of T-cell reconstitution after alpha-beta-depleted transplantation in children. During its preparation, the TCRbeta library received unique molecular identifiers. TCRdb reanalysed the PCR reads using MiXCR and keeps one entry per CDR3 protein. Altogether about 540,000 distinct CDR3 sequences are present, 18% being singletons, with the ten largest covering 3.3%. The specimen was PBMCs from the stem cell graft donor, collected from the stem cell graft. These receptors came from a human donor who donated a stem cell graft to a child with acute lymphoblastic leukemia.

In this sample, this clonotype turned up a few times. The gene calls are TRBV11-2 and TRBJ2-1, with TRBD2 identical over 10 bases. Germline assignment: CDR1 SGHAT and CDR2 FQNNGV. V was clipped by 0 bases and J by 7 bases; unmatched bases: 12. This CDR3 comprises 18 residues. Here the CDR3 reads CASSLEAVRLAGVNEQFF. CDR3 sequence (DNA): TGTGCCAGCAGCTTAGAAGCCGTCCGGCTAGCGGGAGTAAATGAGCAGTTCTTC.

This clonotype was picked up a small number of times. CDR3: CASSYDILLDYEQYF. DNA for the CDR3: TGTGCCAGCAGCTATGACATCCTACTCGACTACGAGCAGTACTTC. The chain uses TRBV7-8 and TRBJ2-7; D not certain. Trimming shortened V by 4 bases and J by 3 bases, and 16 bases separated the two germline ends. The CDR3 totals 15 residues. CDR1 and CDR2 from the germline V gene are SGHVS and FQNEAQ.

The V gene is TRBV6-5, the J gene TRBJ2-5; D remains unclear. Germline V gene data show CDR1 as MNHEY and CDR2 as SVGAGI. V was pared by 0 bases and J by 1 base, with 12 bases between. The CDR3 extends over 16 amino acids. The DNA for the CDR3 is TGTGCCAGCAGTTACTCGATCGGAGTAGCCCAAGAGACCCAGTACTTC. Encoded protein: CASSYSIGVAQETQYF.

The chain joins TRBV20-1 to TRBJ2-1; perhaps TRBD2 as D (6 bases). Germline CDR1 and CDR2: DFQATT and SNEGSKA (reference sequence). This CDR3 has 15 amino acids. V lost 0 bases and J lost 4, with 13 bases in between. The CDR3 DNA reads TGCAGTGCTAGAGATCTGGCGGGACCGTACAATGAGCAGTTCTTC. Amino acid sequence: CSARDLAGPYNEQFF.

The table lists this clonotype with a few counts. The gene calls are TRBV5-4 and TRBJ2-5, with D uncertain. The germline V and J ends were trimmed by 1 base and 2 bases, with 6 bases remaining between them. The CDR3 runs 13 residues. Germline assignment: CDR1 SGHNT and CDR2 YYREEE (reference sequence). The CDR3 is CASSLQLQETQYF. As DNA, the CDR3 is TGTGCCAGCAGCTTGCAGTTGCAAGAGACCCAGTACTTC.

This clonotype was seen just once. The CDR3, as DNA: TGTGCCAGCAGCTCAAATTCAGCTAACTATGGCTACACCTTC. Translated: CASSSNSANYGYTF. The chain links TRBV11-2 to TRBJ1-2, with D uncertain. Germline CDR1 is SGHAT and CDR2 is FQNNGV. Deletions cut 4 bases from V and 0 bases from J, with 9 bases between. The CDR3 sequence is 14 residues long.

This clonotype showed up just a few times. V and J are TRBV29-1 and TRBJ2-5, with TRBD1 matching over 10 bases. Losses at the gene ends were 4 bases for V and 5 bases for J; bases not matched to a gene: 1. In germline, CDR1 is SQVTM, CDR2 ANQGSEA. The CDR3 loop spans 12 amino acids. The CDR3 here is CSVGQGAETQYF. In DNA, the CDR3 is TGCAGCGTTGGACAGGGGGCCGAGACCCAGTACTTC.

Only one count was recorded for this clonotype. The chain carries TRBV10-3 and TRBJ2-5; D may match TRBD1 or TRBD2 (5 bases each). V lost 8 bases and J 4 bases, leaving 11 bases between the germline ends. Germline CDR1 is ENHRY and CDR2 is SYGVKD. The CDR3 is 12 amino acids. For the CDR3, the DNA is TGTGCCATCGGAGGCCAGGGAGAGACCCAGTACTTC. Amino acids: CAIGGQGETQYF.

This sequence joins TRBV18 and TRBJ1-1, with D maybe TRBD1 (5 bases). V was pared by 1 base and J by 1 base, with 10 bases between. The germline CDR1 and CDR2 sequences are KGHSH and LQKENI. This CDR3 comprises 15 residues. CDR3 amino acids: CASSPQGRANTEAFF. The CDR3 nucleotides read TGTGCCAGCTCACCACAAGGCAGGGCGAACACTGAAGCTTTCTTT.

The CDR3 loop is CSASPLDLYYEQYF. CDR3 coding DNA: TGCAGTGCTAGTCCCCTCGACCTCTACTACGAGCAGTACTTC. The chain joins TRBV20-1 to TRBJ2-7; D call uncertain. This CDR3 comprises 14 residues. Germline lookup yields CDR1 DFQATT and CDR2 SNEGSKA (reference sequence). V was cut by 3 bases and J by 3 bases, with 15 bases left in between.

This clonotype was detected only a few times. The rearrangement links TRBV7-9 to TRBJ2-7; D is possibly TRBD1 (6 bases). Looked up from germline, CDR1 is SEHNR and CDR2 is FQNEAQ (reference sequence). The CDR3 is made up of 14 amino acids. V gave up 5 bases and J gave up 3 bases, with 14 bases separating them. The chain's CDR3 is CASSLRTAIYEQYF. CDR3 DNA: TGTGCCAGCAGCCTACGGACAGCGATCTACGAGCAGTACTTC.

This clonotype was recorded many times. CDR3: CASRGKTSGSEETQYF. Here the CDR3 DNA reads TGTGCCAGCAGGGGGAAGACTAGCGGGAGTGAGGAGACCCAGTACTTC. V usage is TRBV25-1 and J usage is TRBJ2-5, with 12 bases aligning to TRBD2. V was clipped by 6 bases and J by 5 bases; unmatched bases: 10. Germline V gives CDR1 MGHDK, CDR2 SYGVNS. The CDR3 loop spans 16 amino acids.

This chain uses TRBV5-1 with TRBJ2-3; TRBD1 aligns across 8 bases. CDR1 and CDR2 from the germline V gene are SGHRS and YFSETQ. Losses at the gene ends were 4 bases for V and 4 bases for J; bases not matched to a gene: 8. This CDR3 region has 15 residues. CDR3 protein: CASSGGTGDPDTQYF. The CDR3, as DNA: TGCGCCAGCAGCGGGGGGACAGGCGATCCAGATACGCAGTATTTT.

The chain employs TRBV7-3 and TRBJ2-5; D not certain. Germline-derived CDR1 and CDR2 are SGHTA and FQGTGA. This CDR3 has 12 residues. V lost 5 bases, J lost 5 bases, and 9 bases lay in between. The CDR3 protein is CASSEVWETQYF. The CDR3, as DNA: TGTGCCAGCAGCGAAGTGTGGGAGACCCAGTACTTC.

The chain joins TRBV5-1 to TRBJ1-4; TRBD1 agrees at 9 bases. The germline gives CDR1 SGHRS, CDR2 YFSETQ. The CDR3 is 12 amino acids. The junction had 3 bases not matched to a gene; V was cut back by 2 bases and J by 13 bases. CDR3 bases: TGCGCCAGCAGCTTCCGGACAGGGGTACTGTTTTTT. Translating gives CASSFRTGVLFF.

In DNA form, the CDR3 reads TGTGCCAGCAGCTTAGATCGTTTCAGGGGCAATGAGCAGTTCTTC. It translates to CASSLDRFRGNEQFF. The J gene is TRBJ2-1, the V gene TRBV11-2; TRBD1 is a possible D gene (6 bases). Trimming cost V 0 bases and J 6 bases, with 12 bases left between them. Germline V lookup: CDR1 SGHAT, CDR2 FQNNGV. This CDR3 is built from 15 residues.